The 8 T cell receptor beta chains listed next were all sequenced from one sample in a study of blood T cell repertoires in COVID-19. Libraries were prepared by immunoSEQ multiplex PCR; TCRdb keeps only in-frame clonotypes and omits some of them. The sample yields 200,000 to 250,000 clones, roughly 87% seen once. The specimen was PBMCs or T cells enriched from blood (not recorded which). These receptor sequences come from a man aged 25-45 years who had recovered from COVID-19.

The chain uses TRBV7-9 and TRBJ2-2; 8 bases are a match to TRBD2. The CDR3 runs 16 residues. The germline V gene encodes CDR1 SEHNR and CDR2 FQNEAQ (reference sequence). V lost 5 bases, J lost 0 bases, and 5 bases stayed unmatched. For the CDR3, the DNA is TGTGCCAGCAGCCCCGGGGGGGCGTCGAACACCGGGGAGCTGTTTTTT. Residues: CASSPGGASNTGELFF.

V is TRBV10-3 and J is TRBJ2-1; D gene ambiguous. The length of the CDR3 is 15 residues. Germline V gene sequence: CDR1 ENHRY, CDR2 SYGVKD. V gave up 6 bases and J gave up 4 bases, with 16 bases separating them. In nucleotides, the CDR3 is TGTGCCATCAGCCCTAAGAAATCCTTATACAATGAGCAGTTCTTC. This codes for CAISPKKSLYNEQFF.

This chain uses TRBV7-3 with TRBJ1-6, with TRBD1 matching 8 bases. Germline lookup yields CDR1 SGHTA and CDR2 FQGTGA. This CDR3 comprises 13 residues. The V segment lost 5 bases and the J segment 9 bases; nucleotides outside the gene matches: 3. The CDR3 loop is CASSPTGGSPLHF. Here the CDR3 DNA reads TGTGCCAGCAGCCCCACAGGGGGTTCACCCCTCCACTTT.

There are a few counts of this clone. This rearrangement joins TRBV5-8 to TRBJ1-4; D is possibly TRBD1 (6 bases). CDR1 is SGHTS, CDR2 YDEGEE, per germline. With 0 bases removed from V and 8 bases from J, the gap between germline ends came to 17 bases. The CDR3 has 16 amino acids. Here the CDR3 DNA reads TGTGCCAGCAGCTTGGGTACAAAGAGGGGGAAAGAAAAACTGTTTTTT. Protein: CASSLGTKRGKEKLFF.

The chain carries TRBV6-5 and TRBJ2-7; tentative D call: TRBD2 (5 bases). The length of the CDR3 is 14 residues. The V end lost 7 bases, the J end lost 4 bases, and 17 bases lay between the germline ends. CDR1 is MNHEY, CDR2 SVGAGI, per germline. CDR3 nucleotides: TGTGCCAGCACCCAAGCGAGAGGGCCGTACGAGCAGTACTTC. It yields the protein CASTQARGPYEQYF.

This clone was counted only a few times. CDR3 in amino acids: CAISPGGGYTF. The CDR3 DNA reads TGTGCCATCAGCCCCGGTGGTGGCTACACCTTC. The J gene is TRBJ1-2, the V gene TRBV10-3; D gene unclear. CDR3 length: 11 amino acids. CDR1 is ENHRY, CDR2 SYGVKD, per germline. Trimming removed 6 bases at V and 7 bases at J, with 9 bases between.

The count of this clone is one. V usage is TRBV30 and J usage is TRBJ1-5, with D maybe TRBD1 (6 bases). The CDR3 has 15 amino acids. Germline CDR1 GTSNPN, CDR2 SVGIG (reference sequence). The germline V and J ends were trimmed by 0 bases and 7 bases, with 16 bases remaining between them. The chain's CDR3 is CAWSVLQGNNQPQHF. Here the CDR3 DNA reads TGTGCCTGGAGTGTACTACAGGGTAATAACCAGCCCCAGCATTTT.

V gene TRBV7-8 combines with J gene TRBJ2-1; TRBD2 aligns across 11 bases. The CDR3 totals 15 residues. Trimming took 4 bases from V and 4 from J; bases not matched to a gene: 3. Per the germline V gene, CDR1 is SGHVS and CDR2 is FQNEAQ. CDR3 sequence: CASSSLAGEYNEQFF. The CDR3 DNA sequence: TGTGCCAGCAGCTCACTAGCGGGAGAGTACAATGAGCAGTTCTTC.